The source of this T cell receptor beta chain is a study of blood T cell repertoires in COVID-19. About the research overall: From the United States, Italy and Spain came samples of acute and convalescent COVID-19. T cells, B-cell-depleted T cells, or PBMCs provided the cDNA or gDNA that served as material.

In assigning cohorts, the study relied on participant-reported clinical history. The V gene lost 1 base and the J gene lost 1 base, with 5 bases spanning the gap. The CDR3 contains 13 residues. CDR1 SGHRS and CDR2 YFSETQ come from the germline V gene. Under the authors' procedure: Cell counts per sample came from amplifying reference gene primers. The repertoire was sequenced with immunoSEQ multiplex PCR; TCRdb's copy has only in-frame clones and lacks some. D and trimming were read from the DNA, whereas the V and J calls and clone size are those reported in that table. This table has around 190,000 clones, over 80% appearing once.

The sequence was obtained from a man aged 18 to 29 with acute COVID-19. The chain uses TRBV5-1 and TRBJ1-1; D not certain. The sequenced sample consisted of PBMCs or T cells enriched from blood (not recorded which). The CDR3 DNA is TGCGCCAGCAGCTTGTGGGCGAACACTGAAGCTTTCTTT. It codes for CASSLWANTEAFF.